This record looks at one T cell receptor beta chain sequence and its context. Its binding antigen is unknown. No much larger clonotype is one base removed from it; base qualities were not supplied. V ends up 4 bases short and J 9 bases short, with an unmatched junction base count of 5. Taken from cysteine to phenylalanine, the CDR3 has 12 residues. Only the CDR3 DNA is retained, 36 bases long and in frame from the first base. Receptor libraries were prepared by the immunoSEQ multiplex PCR assay. Held by TCRdb, this immuneACCESS table contains in-frame sequences only and omits some clones. Under half of the omission traces to an unresolved V gene where checked; the cause of the rest is unknown. Across this sample there are tens of thousands of clones, with about nine tenths seen only once. The top ten constitute around a sixth of the sample. This entry belongs to a study of control samples from healthy donors and cancer patients (dated by TCRdb to 2020 to 2022).

This clonotype was obtained from a young man in good health. This receptor chain uses TRBV12-3 or TRBV12-4 and TRBJ1-2; 7 central nucleotides agree with TRBD1. Sequenced material: blood. This receptor has the CDR3 CASSSTGMSYTF. The nucleotides are TGTGCCAGCAGTTCGACAGGGATGAGCTACACCTTC.